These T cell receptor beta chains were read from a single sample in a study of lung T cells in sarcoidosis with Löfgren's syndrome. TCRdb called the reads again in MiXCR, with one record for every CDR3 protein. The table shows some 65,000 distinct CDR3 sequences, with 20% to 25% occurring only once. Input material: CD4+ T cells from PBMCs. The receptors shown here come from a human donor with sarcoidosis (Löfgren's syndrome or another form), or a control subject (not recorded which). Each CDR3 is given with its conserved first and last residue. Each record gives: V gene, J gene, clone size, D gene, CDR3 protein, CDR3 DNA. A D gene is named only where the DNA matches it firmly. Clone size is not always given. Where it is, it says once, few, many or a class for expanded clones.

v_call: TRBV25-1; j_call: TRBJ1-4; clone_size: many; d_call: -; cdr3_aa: CASGPGSEKLFF; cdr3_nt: TGTGCCAGCGGACCTGGAAGTGAAAAACTGTTTTTT
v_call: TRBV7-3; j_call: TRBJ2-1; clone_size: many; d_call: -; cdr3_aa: CASSFNLNEQFF; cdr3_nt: TGTGCCAGCAGCTTCAATCTCAATGAGCAGTTCTTC
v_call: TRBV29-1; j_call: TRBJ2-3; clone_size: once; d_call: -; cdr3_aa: CSVTTGTGTQYF; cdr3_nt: TGCAGCGTGACTACCGGCACGGGTACGCAGTATTTT
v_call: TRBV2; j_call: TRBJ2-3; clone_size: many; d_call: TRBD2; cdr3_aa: CASKAGATTDTQYF; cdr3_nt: TGTGCCAGCAAAGCGGGAGCCACCACAGATACGCAGTATTTT
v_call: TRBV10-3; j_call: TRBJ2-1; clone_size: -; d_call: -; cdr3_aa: CAISDTGEQFF; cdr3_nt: TGTGCCATCAGTGATACCGGTGAGCAGTTCTTC
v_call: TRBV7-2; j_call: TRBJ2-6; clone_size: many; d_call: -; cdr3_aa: CASSSPPANVLTF; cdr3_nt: TGTGCCAGCAGCTCCCCTCCAGCCAACGTCCTGACTTTC
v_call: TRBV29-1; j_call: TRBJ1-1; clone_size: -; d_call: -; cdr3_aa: CSVIQGGVTEAFF; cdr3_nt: TGCAGCGTTATTCAGGGAGGCGTGACTGAAGCTTTCTTT
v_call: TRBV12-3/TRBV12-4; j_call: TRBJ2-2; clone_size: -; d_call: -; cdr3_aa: CTSSLSLGRRFNTGELFF; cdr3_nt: TGTACCAGCAGTTTGTCTCTCGGTCGGAGATTCAACACCGGGGAGCTGTTTTTT
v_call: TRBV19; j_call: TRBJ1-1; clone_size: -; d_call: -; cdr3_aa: CASGHRPGREAFF; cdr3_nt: TGTGCCAGTGGGCATCGCCCCGGTCGGGAGGCTTTCTTT
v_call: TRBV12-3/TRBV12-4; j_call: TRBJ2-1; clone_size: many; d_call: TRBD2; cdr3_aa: CASSLGTSSTEQFF; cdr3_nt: TGTGCCAGCAGTTTAGGGACTAGCTCTACTGAGCAGTTCTTC
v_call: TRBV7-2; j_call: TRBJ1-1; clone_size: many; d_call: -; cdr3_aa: CASSFGPNTEAFF; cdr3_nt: TGTGCCAGCAGCTTCGGGCCGAACACTGAAGCTTTCTTT
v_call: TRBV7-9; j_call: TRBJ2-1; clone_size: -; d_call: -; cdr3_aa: CASSKTERNEQFF; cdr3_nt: TGTGCCAGCAGCAAGACTGAGAGAAATGAGCAGTTCTTC
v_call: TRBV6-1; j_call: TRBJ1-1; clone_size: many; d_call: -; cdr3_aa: CASWVVNTEAFF; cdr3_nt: TGTGCCAGCTGGGTCGTGAACACTGAAGCTTTCTTT
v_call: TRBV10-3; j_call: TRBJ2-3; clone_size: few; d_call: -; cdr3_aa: CAIARGEDTQYF; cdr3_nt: TGTGCCATCGCACGGGGCGAAGATACGCAGTATTTT
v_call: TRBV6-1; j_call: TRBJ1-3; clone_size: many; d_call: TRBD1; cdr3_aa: CASSSRQGSSGNTIYF; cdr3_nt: TGTGCCAGCAGTTCCCGACAGGGGAGCTCTGGAAACACCATATATTTT
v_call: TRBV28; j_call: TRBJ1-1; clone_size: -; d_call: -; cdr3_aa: CASRFPGNTEAFF; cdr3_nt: TGTGCCAGCCGATTCCCGGGGAACACTGAAGCTTTCTTT
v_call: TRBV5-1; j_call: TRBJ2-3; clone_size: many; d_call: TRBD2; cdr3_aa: CASSLERGKTQYF; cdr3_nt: TGCGCCAGCAGCTTGGAGCGGGGAAAGACGCAGTATTTT
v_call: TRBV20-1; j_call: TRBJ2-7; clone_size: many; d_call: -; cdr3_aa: CSSLAPDYSYEQYF; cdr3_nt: TGCAGCTCCCTAGCGCCAGACTACTCCTACGAGCAGTACTTC
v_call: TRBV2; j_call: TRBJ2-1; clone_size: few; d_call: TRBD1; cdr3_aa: CASSAKTGGYNEQFF; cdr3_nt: TGTGCCAGCAGTGCGAAGACAGGGGGATACAATGAGCAGTTCTTC
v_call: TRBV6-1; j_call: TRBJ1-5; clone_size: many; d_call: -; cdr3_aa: CASSEEPAGWRDQPQHF; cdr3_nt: TGTGCCAGCAGTGAAGAGCCTGCCGGGTGGAGGGATCAGCCCCAGCATTTT
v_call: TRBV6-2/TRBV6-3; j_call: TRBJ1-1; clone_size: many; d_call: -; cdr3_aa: CAAHRGDILNTEAFF; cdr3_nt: TGTGCCGCTCATCGAGGGGACATCCTGAACACTGAAGCTTTCTTT
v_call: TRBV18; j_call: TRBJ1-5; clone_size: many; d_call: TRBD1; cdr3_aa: CASSLQGGRQPQHF; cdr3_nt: TGTGCCAGCTCACTACAGGGGGGACGTCAGCCCCAGCATTTT
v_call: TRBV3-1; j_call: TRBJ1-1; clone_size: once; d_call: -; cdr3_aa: CASSQKERGVFF; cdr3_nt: TGTGCCAGCAGCCAGAAGGAGAGGGGAGTTTTCTTT
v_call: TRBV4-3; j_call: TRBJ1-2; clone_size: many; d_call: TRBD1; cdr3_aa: CASSHRTGGDYGYTF; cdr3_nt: TGCGCCAGCAGCCACCGGACAGGGGGGGACTATGGCTACACCTTC
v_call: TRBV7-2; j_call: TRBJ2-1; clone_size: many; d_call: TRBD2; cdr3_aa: CASSLGLAGGGNEQFF; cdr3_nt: TGTGCCAGCAGCTTAGGACTAGCGGGAGGGGGGAATGAGCAGTTCTTC
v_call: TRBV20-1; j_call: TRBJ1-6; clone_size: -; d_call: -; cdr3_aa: CSAQDSPTENSPLHF; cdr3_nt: TGCAGTGCCCAGGACAGCCCGACGGAGAATTCACCCCTCCACTTT
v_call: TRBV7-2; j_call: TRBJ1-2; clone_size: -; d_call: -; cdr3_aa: CASSSRRTNYGYTF; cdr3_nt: TGTGCCAGCAGCTCCCGACGGACTAACTATGGCTACACCTTC
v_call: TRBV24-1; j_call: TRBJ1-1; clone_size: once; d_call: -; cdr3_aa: CATSDSKGPNTEAFF; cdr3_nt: TGTGCCACCAGTGATTCGAAAGGGCCTAACACTGAAGCTTTCTTT
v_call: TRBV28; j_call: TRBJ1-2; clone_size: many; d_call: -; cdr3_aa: CASSYPGHHYGYTF; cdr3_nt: TGTGCCAGCAGTTACCCGGGACATCACTATGGCTACACCTTC
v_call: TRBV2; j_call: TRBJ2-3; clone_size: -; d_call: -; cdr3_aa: CATGDLFTDTQYF; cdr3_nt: TGCGCCACCGGGGACTTATTCACAGATACGCAGTATTTT
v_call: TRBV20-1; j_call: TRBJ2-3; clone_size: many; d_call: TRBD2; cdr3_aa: CSAASGGAEDTQYF; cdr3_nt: TGCAGTGCTGCAAGCGGGGGGGCCGAAGATACGCAGTATTTT
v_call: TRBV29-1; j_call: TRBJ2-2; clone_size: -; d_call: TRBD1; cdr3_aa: CSVEQGASRTGELFF; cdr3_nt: TGCAGCGTTGAACAGGGGGCTTCCCGTACCGGGGAGCTGTTTTTT
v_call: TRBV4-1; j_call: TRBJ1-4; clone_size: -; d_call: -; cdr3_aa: CASSHPVSRTNEKLFF; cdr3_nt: TGCGCCAGCAGCCACCCCGTTTCGCGAACTAATGAAAAACTGTTTTTT
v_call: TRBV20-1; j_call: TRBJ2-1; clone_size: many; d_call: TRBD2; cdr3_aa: CSARSWLAGANEQFF; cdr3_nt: TGCAGTGCTAGGTCCTGGCTAGCGGGGGCCAATGAGCAGTTCTTC
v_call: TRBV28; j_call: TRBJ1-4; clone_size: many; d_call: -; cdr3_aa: CASSTSSATNEKLFF; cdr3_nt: TGTGCCAGCAGCACATCAAGTGCAACTAATGAAAAACTGTTTTTT
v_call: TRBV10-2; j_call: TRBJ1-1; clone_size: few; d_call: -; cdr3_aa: CASSAASLTEAFF; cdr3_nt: TGCGCCAGCAGCGCGGCCTCCCTAACTGAAGCTTTCTTT
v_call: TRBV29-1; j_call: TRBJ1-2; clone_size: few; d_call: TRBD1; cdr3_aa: CSAGGQTNYGYTF; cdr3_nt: TGCAGCGCGGGGGGACAGACCAACTATGGCTACACCTTC
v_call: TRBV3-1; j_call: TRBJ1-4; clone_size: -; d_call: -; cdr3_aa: CASSQDFPGSGVNEKLFF; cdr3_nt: TGTGCCAGCAGCCAAGATTTTCCAGGGAGTGGCGTTAATGAAAAACTGTTTTTT
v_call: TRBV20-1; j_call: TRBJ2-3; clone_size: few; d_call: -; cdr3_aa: CSARDPTDRTDTQYF; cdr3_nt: TGCAGTGCTAGAGATCCGACGGACCGGACAGATACGCAGTATTTT
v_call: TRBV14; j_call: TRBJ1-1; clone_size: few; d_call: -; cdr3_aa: CASSPPGTNTEAFF; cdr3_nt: TGTGCCAGCAGCCCCCCAGGTACGAACACTGAAGCTTTCTTT
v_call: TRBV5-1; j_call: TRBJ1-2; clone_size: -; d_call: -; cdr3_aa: CASSLDGGLRNGYTF; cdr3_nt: TGCGCCAGCAGCTTGGATGGGGGACTCAGGAATGGCTACACCTTC
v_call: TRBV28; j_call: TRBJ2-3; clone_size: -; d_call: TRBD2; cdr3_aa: CASRNKRGSSTDTQYF; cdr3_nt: TGTGCCAGCAGAAATAAGCGGGGGTCTAGCACAGATACGCAGTATTTT
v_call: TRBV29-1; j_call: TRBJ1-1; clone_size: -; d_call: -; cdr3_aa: CSFSDSLMNAEAFF; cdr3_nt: TGCAGCTTTTCGGACAGCCTGATGAACGCTGAAGCTTTCTTT